The entry below gives a single T cell receptor beta chain sequence along with its context. The data derive from a study of PD-L1 blockade in urothelial cancer. Time point defined: peripheral blood 6 weeks after treatment start. Germline values: CDR1 GTSNPN, CDR2 SVGIG (reference sequence). The CDR3 length is 14 residues. The V and J ends lost 1 base and 4 bases respectively, with 11 bases between them. Each PCR contained spiked-in synthetic TCR analog templates. The repertoire was sequenced with immunoSEQ multiplex PCR; TCRdb's copy has only in-frame clones and lacks some. This sample has some 48,000 clones, with around 80% found just once.

The sequencing here drew on PBMCs, taken around atezolizumab (anti-PD-L1) treatment. The clonotype was recovered from a man between 65 and 85 years old with urothelial cancer. The V gene is TRBV30, the J gene TRBJ1-5; D unresolved. CDR3 nucleotide sequence: TGTGCCTGGAGTGCGGCGACAATTAATCAGCCCCAGCATTTT. This translates into CAWSAATINQPQHF.